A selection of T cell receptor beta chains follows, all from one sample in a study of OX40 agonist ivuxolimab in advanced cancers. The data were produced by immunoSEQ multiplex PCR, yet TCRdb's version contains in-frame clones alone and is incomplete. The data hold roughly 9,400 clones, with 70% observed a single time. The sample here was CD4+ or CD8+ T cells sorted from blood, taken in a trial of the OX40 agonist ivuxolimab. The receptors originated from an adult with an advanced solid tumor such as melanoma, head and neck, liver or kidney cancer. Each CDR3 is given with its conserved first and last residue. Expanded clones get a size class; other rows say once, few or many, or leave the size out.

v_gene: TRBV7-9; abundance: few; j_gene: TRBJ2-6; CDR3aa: CASSVAGNVLTF
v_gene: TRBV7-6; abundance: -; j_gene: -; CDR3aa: CASSSGSAGENYEQYF
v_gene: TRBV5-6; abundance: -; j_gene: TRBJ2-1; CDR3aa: CASSFWTYNEQFF
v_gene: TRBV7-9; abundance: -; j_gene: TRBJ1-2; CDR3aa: CASSLGGRGQNYTF
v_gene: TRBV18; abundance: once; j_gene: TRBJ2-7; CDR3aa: CASSSASEQYF
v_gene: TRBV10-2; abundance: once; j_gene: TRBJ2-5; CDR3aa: CASSSEPSRGGEETQYF
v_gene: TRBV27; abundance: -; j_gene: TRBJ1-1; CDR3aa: CASSPGGGTEAFF
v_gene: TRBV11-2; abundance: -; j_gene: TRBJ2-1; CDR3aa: CASSLTSGYNEQFF
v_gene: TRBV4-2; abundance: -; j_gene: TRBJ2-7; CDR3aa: CASSQSAGTGTYEQYF
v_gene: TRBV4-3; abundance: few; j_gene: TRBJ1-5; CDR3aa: CASSQDWNQPQHF
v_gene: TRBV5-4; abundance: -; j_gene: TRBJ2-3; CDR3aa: CASSLKGGTTDTQYF
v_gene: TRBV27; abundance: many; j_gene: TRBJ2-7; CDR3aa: CASSPYAGTYEQYF
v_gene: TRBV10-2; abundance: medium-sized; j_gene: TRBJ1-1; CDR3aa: CASSEGYTEAFF
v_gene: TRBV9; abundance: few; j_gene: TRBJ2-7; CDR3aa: CASSVSGTSDYEQYF
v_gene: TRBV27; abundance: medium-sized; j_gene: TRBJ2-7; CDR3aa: CASGVGTSGFYEQYF
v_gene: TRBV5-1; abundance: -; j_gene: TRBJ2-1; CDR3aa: CASSLRLAGGHEQFF
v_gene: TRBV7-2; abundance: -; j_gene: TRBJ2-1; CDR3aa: CASSYGPEQFF
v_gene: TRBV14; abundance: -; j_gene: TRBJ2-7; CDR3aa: CASSPRDAGAYEQYF
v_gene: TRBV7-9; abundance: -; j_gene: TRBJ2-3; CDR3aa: CASSHEGSRGTDTQYF
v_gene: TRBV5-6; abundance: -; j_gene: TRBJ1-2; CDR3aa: CASSLELINYGYTF
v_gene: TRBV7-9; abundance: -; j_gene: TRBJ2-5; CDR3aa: CASSLVGQGLAGETQYF
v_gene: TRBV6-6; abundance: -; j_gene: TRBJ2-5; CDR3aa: CASSYSTETQYF
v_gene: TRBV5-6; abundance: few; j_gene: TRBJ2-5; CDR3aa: CASSCPLACETQYF
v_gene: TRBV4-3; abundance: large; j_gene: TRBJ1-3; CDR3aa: CASSQTRDGNTIYF